This is a list of T cell receptor beta chains from one sample in a study of beta chain features in type 1 diabetes. Sequenced by immunoSEQ multiplex PCR; TCRdb stores in-frame clones only, minus some. The sample shows over 600,000 clones, over 10% of them seen only once. Sequencing was done on a sample of naive CD4+ T cells from blood. The receptor source for this set is a man aged 25 to 40 with type 1 diabetes. Each CDR3 is given without its conserved first and last residue.

v_call,j_call,cdr3_aa
TRBV15,TRBJ1-5,ATSLGQSNQPQH
TRBV19,TRBJ1-5,ASLRGGSNQPQH
TRBV7-8,TRBJ1-5,ASAAGDRATNQPQH
TRBV7-8,TRBJ2-3,ASSLGGPGTDTQY
TRBV9,TRBJ1-2,ASSVAEENYGYT
TRBV29-1,TRBJ2-3,SVGSGEAEY
TRBV29-1,TRBJ1-4,SASGRATNEKLF
TRBV28,TRBJ2-4,ASRTGSKNIQY
TRBV28,TRBJ1-4,ASSLAPQGEKLF
TRBV6-5,TRBJ2-7,ASSTDRNGQY
TRBV5-4,TRBJ1-6,ASSLIDSPLH
TRBV5-4,TRBJ2-3,ASSITGLATDTQY
TRBV6-5,TRBJ2-7,ATEIGGSSYEQY
TRBV25-1,TRBJ2-4,ASSELRPDGVAKNIQY
TRBV25-1,TRBJ2-7,ASSDSGGTDYEQY
TRBV19,TRBJ1-5,ASRDLGQVRGQPQH
TRBV18,TRBJ2-7,ASSRPGQSYEQY
TRBV9,TRBJ2-1,ASSAGTGYNEQF